These T cell receptor beta chains were read from a single sample in a study of response to subunit inactivated influenza vaccine. Each CDR3 protein gets one entry after TCRdb re-called the RT-PCR reads with MiXCR. This table has approximately 200,000 distinct CDR3 sequences, around 15% appearing once. The sample in question was CD8+ T cells sorted from PBMCs, obtained 4 to 6 days after vaccination. The receptors originated from a man aged 50-59 years who received an inactivated influenza vaccine. The CDR3 runs from the conserved cysteine through the conserved F or W. A D gene is named only where the DNA matches it firmly. The size of a clone is reported for some rows only, either as once, few or many, or as a class for expanded clones.

D	length	size	V	J	DNA	CDR3
.	15	few	TRBV28	TRBJ2-3	TGTGCCAGCAGTTTATTCGGCCAGGACACAGATACGCAGTATTTT	CASSLFGQDTDTQYF
TRBD1	15	many	TRBV10-3	TRBJ2-1	TGTGCCATCAGTGAGAGGGACAGGGCCCCCCACGGGCAGTTCTTC	CAISERDRAPHGQFF
.	12	few	TRBV20-1	TRBJ2-5	TGCAGTGCTAGAGGCAACCGGGAGACCCAGTACTTC	CSARGNRETQYF
TRBD2	14	.	TRBV29-1	TRBJ2-1	TGCAGCGTTGGCTTTCCGGGAGGATACAATGAGCAGTTCTTC	CSVGFPGGYNEQFF
TRBD1	15	.	TRBV27	TRBJ2-1	TGTGCCAGCAGTTTATTCCAGGGGGCAGGGAATGAGCAGTTCTTC	CASSLFQGAGNEQFF
TRBD2	15	many	TRBV29-1	TRBJ2-1	TGCAGCGTTGAGGGACTAGCGGGAGTCGTGGGTGAGCAGTTCTTC	CSVEGLAGVVGEQFF
.	13	large	TRBV27	TRBJ2-3	TGTGCCAGCCAAGGGGGGGCAAGTGATACGCAGTATTTT	CASQGGASDTQYF
TRBD2	12	few	TRBV6-2/TRBV6-3	TRBJ2-5	TGTGCCAGCAAGTTAGCGGGGGAGACCCAGTACTTC	CASKLAGETQYF
TRBD1	14	few	TRBV15	TRBJ2-7	TGTGCCACCAGCAGACAGACAGGGTTCTACGAGCAGTACTTC	CATSRQTGFYEQYF
TRBD2	15	.	TRBV11-2	TRBJ2-7	TGTGCCAGCAGCTTAGTAGGCGGGAGGGCCCACGAGCAGTACTTC	CASSLVGGRAHEQYF
.	15	.	TRBV11-2	TRBJ2-7	TGTGCCAGCAGCTTAGCACAGCCGCTTGCCTACGAGCAGTACTTC	CASSLAQPLAYEQYF
.	16	.	TRBV20-1	TRBJ1-2	TGCAGTGCTAGATCCGAACGGGGTCCCGGGCGGCGTGGCTACACCTTC	CSARSERGPGRRGYTF
TRBD1	17	few	TRBV4-3	TRBJ1-1	TGCGCCAGCAGCCAAGATTGGGACAGGGAAGGTGTCACTGAAGCTTTCTTT	CASSQDWDREGVTEAFF
TRBD2	14	few	TRBV10-2	TRBJ2-6	TGCGCCAGCCGGGGAGGGAGTGAGGCCAACGTCCTGACTTTC	CASRGGSEANVLTF
.	16	.	TRBV4-3	TRBJ2-7	TGCGCCAGCAGCCAAGAGTTCCAGGCCTACTCCTACGAGCAGTACTTC	CASSQEFQAYSYEQYF
TRBD2	15	many	TRBV12-3/TRBV12-4	TRBJ2-7	TGTGCCAGCAGTTATTTAGCGGGGAGCTCCTACGAGCAGTACTTC	CASSYLAGSSYEQYF
TRBD2	14	few	TRBV24-1	TRBJ2-1	TGTGCCACCAGTGATTCCAGACTAGCGGGAGGACAGTTCTTC	CATSDSRLAGGQFF
TRBD2	15	few	TRBV27	TRBJ2-1	TGTGCCAGCAGTCTCGGGACTAGCGGGATTAATGAGCAGTTCTTC	CASSLGTSGINEQFF
.	16	few	TRBV20-1	TRBJ2-1	TGCAGTGCTAGGGACCCCAATTTGTGGGGGCGGAATGAGCAGTTCTTC	CSARDPNLWGRNEQFF
TRBD2	14	.	TRBV20-1	TRBJ2-3	TGCAGTGCCAATCCGGGACTAGCCCCAGATACGCAGTATTTT	CSANPGLAPDTQYF
.	14	few	TRBV29-1	TRBJ2-1	TGCAGCGTTGATGGGGTGGTGGTCTACAATGAGCAGTTCTTC	CSVDGVVVYNEQFF
TRBD2	15	few	TRBV4-1	TRBJ2-2	TGCGCCAGCAGCCAAGCGGCATTGGGGAGGACTAGTGTGTTTTTT	CASSQAALGRTSVFF
TRBD1	13	.	TRBV6-5	TRBJ1-1	TGTGCCAGCAGTTTCGACAGGGAGGCTGAAGCTTTCTTT	CASSFDREAEAFF